At least ten counts were recorded for the clone carrying this T cell receptor (beta chain). What it recognizes is unknown. The sample is drawn from a study of molecular identifiers for immune sequencing clone quantification. Study-wide points: Investigators reportedly could detect spiked Jurkat TCR RNA from one cell among some 940,000 naive cells.

In TCRdb, the PCR reads were re-called with MiXCR into one record per CDR3 protein. The table includes a few hundred thousand distinct CDR3 sequences, roughly 24% detected once. CDR1 is GTSNPN, CDR2 SVGIG, per germline (reference sequence). V gave up 5 bases and J gave up 1 base, with 5 bases separating them. This CDR3 has 11 residues. The TCR originated in a human donor in good health. Some libraries in this study had Jurkat cell RNA spiked in. Sequencing was performed on naive CD8+ T cells from blood, with Jurkat cell RNA spiked in. Subset reported: FACS-sorted CD8+CD4-CCR7+CD45RA+ naive T cells. The V and J genes are TRBV30 and TRBJ1-1; no clear D. For the CDR3, the DNA is TGTGCCTGGGACAAGAACACTGAAGCTTTCTTT. This translates into CAWDKNTEAFF.